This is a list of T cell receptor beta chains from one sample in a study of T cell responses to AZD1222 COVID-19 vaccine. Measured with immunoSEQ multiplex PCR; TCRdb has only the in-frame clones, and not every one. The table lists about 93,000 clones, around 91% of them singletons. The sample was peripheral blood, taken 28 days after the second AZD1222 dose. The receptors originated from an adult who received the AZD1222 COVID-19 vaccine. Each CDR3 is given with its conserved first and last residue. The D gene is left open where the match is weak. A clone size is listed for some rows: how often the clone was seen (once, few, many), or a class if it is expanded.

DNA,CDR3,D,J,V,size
TGCAGTGCTAGGCTTGGGGCAGCTTTCTTT,CSARLGAAFF,NA,TRBJ1-1,TRBV20-1,NA
TGTGCCAGCAGCCCCGGACAGGATTATGGCTACACCTTC,CASSPGQDYGYTF,TRBD1,TRBJ1-2,TRBV7-3,NA
TGTGCCAGCAGCTTAGCAGGGGACACCGGGGAGCTGTTTTTT,CASSLAGDTGELFF,NA,TRBJ2-2,TRBV7-9,once
TGTGCCAGCACCACGAGAGCAGGAGAGACCCAGTACTTC,CASTTRAGETQYF,NA,TRBJ2-5,TRBV14,once
TGTGCCAGCAGTAAACGGACTGAGACAGATACGCAGTATTTT,CASSKRTETDTQYF,NA,TRBJ2-3,TRBV6-2/TRBV6-3,NA
TGCGCCAGCAGCTTGTTATCCGGAAATCAGCCCCAGCATTTT,CASSLLSGNQPQHF,NA,TRBJ1-5,TRBV5-1,once
TGTGCCAGCAGCCCATGGGGGACTAGCGGGAGGGTTGCCGGGGAGCTGTTTTTT,CASSPWGTSGRVAGELFF,TRBD2,TRBJ2-2,TRBV7-8,NA
TGTGCCAGCAGCGTTTTTGAAGGACTTGGTGGCTACACCTTC,CASSVFEGLGGYTF,NA,TRBJ1-2,TRBV9,NA
TGTGCCAGCAGTTTATCTAGCGGGAGGGGCACAGATACGCAGTATTTT,CASSLSSGRGTDTQYF,TRBD2,TRBJ2-3,TRBV6-5,few
TGTGCCAGCAAGGCCTTTAGCTCCTACGAGCAGTACTTC,CASKAFSSYEQYF,NA,TRBJ2-7,TRBV5-6,once
TGTGCCAGCAGCTTATACGGGAACACTGAAGCTTTCTTT,CASSLYGNTEAFF,NA,TRBJ1-1,TRBV11-3,NA
TGTGCCAGCTCACCGGAGGGGGCGATAATCACTGAAGCTTTCTTT,CASSPEGAIITEAFF,TRBD1,TRBJ1-1,TRBV18,NA
TGTGCCAGCAGTCCGGACAGGGTAAATGAGCAGTTCTTC,CASSPDRVNEQFF,TRBD1,TRBJ2-1,TRBV27,NA
TGTGCCAGCAGTTACTCGCCCGTTGGCACTGAAGCTTTCTTT,CASSYSPVGTEAFF,NA,TRBJ1-1,TRBV6-5,NA
TGTGCCAGCACAGGGGGAGGCACCGGGGAGCTGTTTTTT,CASTGGGTGELFF,NA,TRBJ2-2,TRBV2,NA
TGCAGCGTTGATACAGGGGGCACAGATACGCAGTATTTT,CSVDTGGTDTQYF,TRBD1,TRBJ2-3,TRBV29-1,NA
TGTGCCAGCAGCTTAGCGAATATCGGGGCCAGGGGAGCTTTCTTT,CASSLANIGARGAFF,NA,TRBJ1-1,TRBV7-2,NA
TGCAGTGCTAATAATGGCTACACCTTC,CSANNGYTF,NA,TRBJ1-2,TRBV20-1,NA
TGTGCCTGGAGTTGGGCGGGGGCAGGTCAGCCCCAGCATTTT,CAWSWAGAGQPQHF,NA,TRBJ1-5,TRBV30,NA
TGCGCCAGCAGCTTGCGTAGCGGGGGGGCCAACACCGGGGAGCTGTTTTTT,CASSLRSGGANTGELFF,TRBD2,TRBJ2-2,TRBV5-1,NA
TGCGCCAGCAGCTTAGGGGACAGGGTAGGGGAGACCCAGTACTTC,CASSLGDRVGETQYF,TRBD1,TRBJ2-5,TRBV5-1,NA
TGTGCCAGCAGCCCGGGACTAGCTATAGATACGCAGTATTTT,CASSPGLAIDTQYF,TRBD2,TRBJ2-3,TRBV3-1/TRBV3-2,NA